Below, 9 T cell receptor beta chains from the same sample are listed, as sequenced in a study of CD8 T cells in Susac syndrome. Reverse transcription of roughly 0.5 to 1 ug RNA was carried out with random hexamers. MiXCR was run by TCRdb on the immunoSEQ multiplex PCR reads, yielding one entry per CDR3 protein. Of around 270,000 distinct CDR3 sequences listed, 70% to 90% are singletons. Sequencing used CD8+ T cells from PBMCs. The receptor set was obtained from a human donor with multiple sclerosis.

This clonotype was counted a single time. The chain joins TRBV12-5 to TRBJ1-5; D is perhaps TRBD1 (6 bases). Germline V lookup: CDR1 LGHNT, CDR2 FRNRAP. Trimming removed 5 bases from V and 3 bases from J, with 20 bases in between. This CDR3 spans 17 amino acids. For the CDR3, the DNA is TGTGCTAGTGGTCAAAAAACAGGGAGGGGATTCAATCAGCCCCAGCATTTT. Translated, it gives CASGQKTGRGFNQPQHF.

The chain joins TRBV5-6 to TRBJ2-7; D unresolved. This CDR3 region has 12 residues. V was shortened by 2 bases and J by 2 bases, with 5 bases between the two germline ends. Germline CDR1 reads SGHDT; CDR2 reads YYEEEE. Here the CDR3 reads CASSFETYEQYF. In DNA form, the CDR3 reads TGTGCCAGCAGCTTTGAGACCTACGAGCAGTACTTC.

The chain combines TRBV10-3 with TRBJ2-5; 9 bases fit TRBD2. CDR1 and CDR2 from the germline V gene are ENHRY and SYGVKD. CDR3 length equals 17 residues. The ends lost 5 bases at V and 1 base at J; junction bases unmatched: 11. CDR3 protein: CAISTEGLAGFQETQYF. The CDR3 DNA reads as TGTGCCATCAGTACAGAAGGGCTAGCGGGGTTCCAAGAGACCCAGTACTTC.

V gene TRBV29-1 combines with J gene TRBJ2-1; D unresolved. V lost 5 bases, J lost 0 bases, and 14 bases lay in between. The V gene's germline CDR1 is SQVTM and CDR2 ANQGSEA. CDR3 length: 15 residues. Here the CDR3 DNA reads TGCAGCGTTACATATACAGCTAGCTCCTACAATGAGCAGTTCTTC. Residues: CSVTYTASSYNEQFF.

DNA of the CDR3: TGTGCCTGGGTTAGCGGGGGGGGCACAGATACGCAGTATTTT. Encoded protein: CAWVSGGGTDTQYF. The chain is built from TRBV30 and TRBJ2-3, with 11 bases identical to TRBD2. CDR3 length equals 14 residues. The germline gives CDR1 GTSNPN, CDR2 SVGIG (reference sequence). V shed 5 bases, J shed 1 base, and the junction held 2 bases outside the gene matches.

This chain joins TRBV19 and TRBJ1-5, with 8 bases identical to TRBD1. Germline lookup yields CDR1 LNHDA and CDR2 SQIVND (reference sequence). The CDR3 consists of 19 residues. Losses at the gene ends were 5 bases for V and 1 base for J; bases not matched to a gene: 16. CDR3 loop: CASSLGGGQGGRSNQPQHF. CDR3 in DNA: TGTGCCAGTAGTCTGGGAGGAGGACAGGGAGGCCGAAGCAATCAGCCCCAGCATTTT.

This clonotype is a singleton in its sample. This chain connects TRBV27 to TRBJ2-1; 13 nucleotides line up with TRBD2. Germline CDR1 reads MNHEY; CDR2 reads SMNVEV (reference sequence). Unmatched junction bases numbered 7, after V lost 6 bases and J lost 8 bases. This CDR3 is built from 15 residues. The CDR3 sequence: CASSFGLAGDYEQFF. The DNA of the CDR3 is TGTGCCAGCAGCTTCGGACTAGCGGGAGATTATGAGCAGTTCTTC.

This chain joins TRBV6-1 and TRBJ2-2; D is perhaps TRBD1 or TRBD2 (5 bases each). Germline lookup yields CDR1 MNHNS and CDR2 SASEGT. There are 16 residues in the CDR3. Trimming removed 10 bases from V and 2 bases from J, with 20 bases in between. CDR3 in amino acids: CATCRGKDPNTGELFF. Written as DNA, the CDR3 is TGTGCCACCTGTCGGGGCAAGGACCCTAACACCGGGGAGCTGTTTTTT.

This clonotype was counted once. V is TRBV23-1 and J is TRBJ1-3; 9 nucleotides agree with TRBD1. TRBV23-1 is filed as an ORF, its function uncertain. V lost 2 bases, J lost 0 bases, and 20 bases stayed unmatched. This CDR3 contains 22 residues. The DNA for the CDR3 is TGCGCCAGCAGTCAACGGATACCCCTCGGGACAGGGTCTTTCGGCTCTGGAAACACCATATATTTT. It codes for CASSQRIPLGTGSFGSGNTIYF.